The 30 T cell receptor beta chains listed next were all sequenced from one sample in a study of blood T cell repertoires in COVID-19 (dated by TCRdb to 2019 to 2021). Receptors were amplified or captured by the immunoSEQ multiplex PCR assay. The source is immuneACCESS, and TCRdb retained only in-frame sequences with V and J called. Part of the clones is not carried over; for the studies checked, unresolved V genes explain less than half of this, and the remainder is unexplained. This sample has 210,000 or so clones in its table, and more than 80% of those were observed once. The biggest ten clones account for about 1.3% of the sample. The sequenced material came from peripheral blood. The receptors were sampled from a woman younger than 45 with COVID-19, enrolled during active disease.

J is TRBJ2-7 and V is TRBV13; TRBD2 might be the D (6 bases). V lost 5 bases and J lost 0, with 14 bases in between. This CDR3 region has 15 residues. The germline V gene has CDR1 PRHDT and CDR2 FYEKMQ (reference sequence). CDR3 DNA sequence: TGTGCCAGCAGCGCCATGGGGGGAATCTCCTACGAGCAGTACTTC. It is translated as CASSAMGGISYEQYF.

This rearrangement joins TRBV28 to TRBJ1-5; a weak D match, TRBD1 (6 bases). The CDR3 has 14 residues. The ends were cut back, 5 bases at V and 5 bases at J, with 13 bases in the middle. Germline CDR1 is MDHEN and CDR2 is SYDVKM. This CDR3 reads CASSPGADHQPQHF. CDR3 nucleotide sequence: TGTGCCAGCAGTCCAGGGGCGGATCATCAGCCCCAGCATTTT.

This sequence joins TRBV19 and TRBJ2-5, with D maybe TRBD1 (5 bases). Trimming took off 8 bases at V and 5 bases at J, with 12 bases between the two ends. The CDR3 is 12 amino acids. Germline V lookup: CDR1 LNHDA, CDR2 SQIVND (reference sequence). As DNA, the CDR3 is TGTGCCAGTCGTAGGGGCCGGGAGACCCAGTACTTC. This translates into CASRRGRETQYF.

The gene calls are TRBV7-3 and TRBJ2-3; 15 bases are a match to TRBD2. In germline, CDR1 is SGHTA, CDR2 FQGTGA. This CDR3 is built from 16 residues. The junction had 1 base not matched to a gene; V was cut back by 2 bases and J by 4 bases. CDR3 protein: CASSLGTSGRSDTQYF. The CDR3 DNA reads as TGTGCCAGCAGCTTAGGGACTAGCGGGAGGTCAGATACGCAGTATTTT.

This clone was observed a few times. The chain links TRBV28 to TRBJ1-5; 8 bases match TRBD1. The V and J ends lost 5 bases and 4 bases, in that order; junction bases with no gene match: 13. Germline CDR1 and CDR2: MDHEN and SYDVKM. This CDR3 is 17 amino acids long. CDR3 nucleotides: TGTGCCAGCAGTGAAGACAAAGGGACAGGCCCTAATCAGCCCCAGCATTTT. Translation gives CASSEDKGTGPNQPQHF.

The chain couples TRBV18 to TRBJ2-2, with D possibly matching TRBD2 (5 bases). This CDR3 contains 14 residues. The germline V gene encodes CDR1 KGHSH and CDR2 LQKENI. V lost 0 bases, J lost 5 bases, and 7 bases lay in between. The CDR3 reads CASSPPRGTGELFF. For the CDR3, the DNA is TGTGCCAGCTCACCACCGCGAGGGACCGGGGAGCTGTTTTTT.

This clone came up a few times. The chain employs TRBV18 and TRBJ2-2; unclear D gene. Between the trimmed V and J ends, which lost 4 bases and 5 bases, there was a span of 8 bases. The CDR3 spans 13 residues. In germline, CDR1 is KGHSH, CDR2 LQKENI. The CDR3, as DNA: TGTGCCAGCTCACAGGAGCAGACCGGGGAGCTGTTTTTT. It translates to CASSQEQTGELFF.

The rearrangement links TRBV5-4 to TRBJ2-3, with D perhaps matching TRBD2 (6 bases). The CDR3 is 16 amino acids. V shed 6 bases and J shed 0 bases, with 17 bases lying between them. Per germline, CDR1 SGHNT and CDR2 YYREEE (reference sequence). This CDR3 reads CASTEEGSPSTDTQYF. CDR3 nucleotides: TGTGCCAGCACGGAGGAGGGATCCCCTAGCACAGATACGCAGTATTTT.

This clone was found a few times. The chain links TRBV21-1 to TRBJ1-1; TRBD1 reflects the table's D call only, with no check against the DNA. TRBV21-1 is termed a pseudogene. This CDR3 contains 16 residues. The CDR3 reads CASSKATRQGNTEAFF. CDR3 nucleotide sequence: TGTGCCAGCAGCAAAGCTACCCGACAGGGGAACACTGAAGCTTTCTTT.

V and J are TRBV19 and TRBJ1-1; D is unclear. Trimming took off 5 bases at V and 1 base at J, with 20 bases between the two ends. Germline V gene data show CDR1 as LNHDA and CDR2 as SQIVND (reference sequence). The CDR3 has 17 residues. CDR3 coding DNA: TGTGCCAGTAGTCCGAATAACGGAGGGTACGAGAACACTGAAGCTTTCTTT. Amino acids: CASSPNNGGYENTEAFF.

The chain employs TRBV9 and TRBJ2-2, with D possibly matching TRBD1 (6 bases). The CDR3 runs 15 residues. V gave up 3 bases and J gave up 0 bases, with 9 bases separating them. The germline CDR1 and CDR2 sequences are SGDLS and YYNGEE. The CDR3, as DNA: TGTGCCAGCAGCGGAGGGGGAGCGAACACCGGGGAGCTGTTTTTT. This encodes CASSGGGANTGELFF.

The chain is built from TRBV5-4 and TRBJ1-4; no firm D call. CDR3 length equals 15 residues. Germline V gene data show CDR1 as SGHNT and CDR2 as YYREEE (reference sequence). Trimming pared 1 base from V and 0 bases from J, leaving 7 bases between. The CDR3 bases are TGTGCCAGCAGCTTGAGCGGTGCAACTAATGAAAAACTGTTTTTT. It yields the protein CASSLSGATNEKLFF. The entire variable domain, with the rest obtained from reference TRBV5-4 and TRBJ1-4, is as follows: ETGVTQSPTHLIKTRGQQVTLRCSSQSGHNTVSWYQQALGQGPQFIFQYYREEENGRGNFPPRFSGLQFPNYSSELNVNALELDDSALYLCASSLSGATNEKLFFGSGTQLSVL.

The chain combines TRBV7-6 with TRBJ1-1; D not certain. V lost 4 bases to trimming and J lost 11 bases, with 20 bases between them. The CDR3 totals 14 residues. The germline V gene encodes CDR1 SGHVS and CDR2 FNYEAQ. The CDR3 protein is CASSSLVGETGAFF. Written as DNA, the CDR3 is TGTGCCAGCAGCTCCTTAGTTGGGGAAACGGGGGCTTTCTTT.

The sample holds a few counts of this clone. The V gene is TRBV5-6, the J gene TRBJ1-3; 7 bases are shared with TRBD1. This CDR3 region has 15 residues. V lost 2 bases to trimming and J lost 4 bases; unmatched junction nucleotides: 6. CDR1 and CDR2 (germline): SGHDT, YYEEEE. The CDR3 protein is CASSLGTGAGNTIYF. In DNA form, the CDR3 reads TGTGCCAGCAGCTTAGGTACAGGGGCCGGAAACACCATATATTTT.

The J gene is TRBJ2-1, the V gene TRBV11-3; 10 bases align to TRBD2. After removal of 0 bases from V and 5 bases from J, the junction contained 7 bases not matched to a gene. CDR1 and CDR2 (germline): SGHNT, YENEEA. CDR3 size: 17 residues. CDR3 sequence (DNA): TGTGCCAGCAGCTTAGAGGGGCTAGCGGGAGTTAACAATGAGCAGTTCTTC. Translated: CASSLEGLAGVNNEQFF.

In this sample, this clone turned up once. Given a much more abundant clone one base away, this may be a read error. CDR3 loop: CASSPGQMNTEAFF. For the CDR3, the DNA is TGCGCCAGCAGCCCGGGACAGATGAACACTGAAGCTTTCTTT. This chain links TRBV5-1 with TRBJ1-1; 7 positions agree with TRBD1. Germline loops: CDR1 SGHRS, CDR2 YFSETQ. CDR3 size: 14 residues. Losses at the gene ends were 4 bases for V and 0 bases for J; bases not matched to a gene: 3.

V usage is TRBV11-3 and J usage is TRBJ2-7; D is perhaps TRBD2 (5 bases). Germline assignment: CDR1 SGHNT and CDR2 YENEEA. V lost 1 base, J lost 6 bases, and 13 bases lay in between. The CDR3 is made up of 14 amino acids. DNA for the CDR3: TGTGCCAGCAGCTTAGGACGAGGGTCTACCGAGCAGTACTTC. Translating gives CASSLGRGSTEQYF.

V is TRBV6-5 and J is TRBJ2-7, with D possibly matching TRBD1 (6 bases). Looked up from germline, CDR1 is MNHEY and CDR2 is SVGAGI. This CDR3 has 14 amino acids. Between the trimmed V and J ends, which lost 5 bases and 5 bases, there was a span of 16 bases. The CDR3 here is CASSPDRQGNEQYF. In DNA form, the CDR3 reads TGTGCCAGCAGTCCTGACAGGCAGGGGAACGAGCAGTACTTC.

The chain has TRBV11-2 and TRBJ2-3; 12 positions match TRBD2. V gave up 4 bases and J gave up 0 bases; unmatched junction bases: 11. Germline CDR1 is SGHAT and CDR2 is FQNNGV. This CDR3 has 19 amino acids. The CDR3 nucleotides read TGTGCCAGCAGCTGGGGAACCGGGACTAGCGGGTATAGCACAGATACGCAGTATTTT. This codes for CASSWGTGTSGYSTDTQYF.

The chain couples TRBV9 to TRBJ2-2; possible D gene TRBD2, 5 bases. The CDR3 contains 14 residues. The V gene lost 0 bases and the J gene lost 4 bases, with 7 bases spanning the gap. The germline V gene encodes CDR1 SGDLS and CDR2 YYNGEE. The CDR3 reads CASSVGESTGELFF. Written as DNA, the CDR3 is TGTGCCAGCAGCGTAGGGGAGAGCACCGGGGAGCTGTTTTTT.

The genes are TRBV1 and TRBJ1-4. TRBV1 is noted as a pseudogene. The CDR3 length is 15 residues. CDR3: CTSSQEVGVDEKLFF. CDR3 coding DNA: TGCACCAGCAGCCAAGAGGTCGGGGTGGATGAAAAACTGTTTTTT.

This rearrangement joins TRBV28 to TRBJ2-5; perhaps TRBD1 as D (5 bases). Trimming took 5 bases from V and 5 from J, leaving 12 bases between them. This CDR3 spans 13 amino acids. Germline V gene data show CDR1 as MDHEN and CDR2 as SYDVKM. CDR3 in amino acids: CASSPNYRETQYF. The CDR3 DNA reads as TGTGCCAGCAGTCCGAACTACAGGGAGACCCAGTACTTC.

This chain's CDR3 is CASSLGSGTGVETQYF. In DNA, the CDR3 is TGTGCCAGCAGCTTAGGGTCCGGGACAGGGGTTGAAACCCAGTACTTC. The chain uses TRBV7-2 and TRBJ2-5, with 10 bases that match TRBD1. The CDR3 contains 16 residues. J was trimmed by 8 bases and V by 1 base; bases with no gene match: 10. CDR1 SGHTA and CDR2 FQGNSA come from the germline V gene. The full variable domain, completed using reference TRBV7-2 and TRBJ2-5, is GAGVSQSPSNKVTEKGKDVELRCDPISGHTALYWYRQSLGQGLEFLIYFQGNSAPDKSGLPSDRFSAERTGGSVSTLTIQRTQQEDSAVYLCASSLGSGTGVETQYFGPGTRLLVL.

The CDR3 sequence is CAILREEVYEQYF. The CDR3, as DNA: TGTGCCATCCTCAGGGAAGAAGTTTACGAGCAGTACTTC. This sequence joins TRBV10-3 and TRBJ2-7, with D possibly matching TRBD1 (5 bases). Trimming removed 8 bases at V and 4 bases at J, with 15 bases between. The CDR3 covers 13 residues. Germline values: CDR1 ENHRY, CDR2 SYGVKD.

The chain is built from TRBV5-1 and TRBJ2-1, with TRBD2 identical over 16 bases. The CDR3 runs 19 residues. V was clipped by 3 bases and J by 8 bases; unmatched bases: 14. Germline-derived CDR1 and CDR2 are SGHRS and YFSETQ. The CDR3 loop reads CASSSGLAGGSGIFHEQFF. CDR3 nucleotides: TGCGCCAGCAGCTCGGGACTAGCGGGAGGGTCCGGGATTTTTCATGAGCAGTTCTTC.

In this sample, this clone turned up once. The V and J genes are TRBV11-3 and TRBJ2-3; D not certain. The germline gives CDR1 SGHNT, CDR2 YENEEA. The CDR3 consists of 14 residues. The V and J ends lost 2 bases and 2 bases respectively, with 8 bases between them. The CDR3 sequence: CASSLTFPTDTQYF. In nucleotides, the CDR3 is TGTGCCAGCAGCTTAACTTTCCCCACAGATACGCAGTATTTT. The full variable domain, rest sourced from reference TRBV11-3 and TRBJ2-3, is EAGVVQSPRYKIIEKKQPVAFWCNPISGHNTLYWYLQNLGQGPELLIRYENEEAVDDSQLPKDRFSAERLKGVDSTLKIQPAELGDSAVYLCASSLTFPTDTQYFGPGTRLTVL.

This clone was seen a few times. The chain employs TRBV30 and TRBJ2-3; D gene uncertain. This CDR3 spans 12 amino acids. V shed 2 bases and J shed 3 bases, with 6 bases lying between them. Germline values: CDR1 GTSNPN, CDR2 SVGIG (reference sequence). CDR3 DNA sequence: TGTGCCTGGAGTTCCCGGACAGATACGCAGTATTTT. Translating gives CAWSSRTDTQYF.

The rearrangement joins TRBV12-5 to TRBJ2-7, with 10 nucleotides matching TRBD1. The V segment lost 0 bases and the J segment 6 bases; nucleotides outside the gene matches: 5. This CDR3 contains 15 residues. The V gene's germline CDR1 is LGHNT and CDR2 FRNRAP. The CDR3 loop reads CASGLVGTGVREQYF. The CDR3 DNA reads TGTGCTAGTGGTTTGGTGGGGACAGGGGTACGCGAGCAGTACTTC.

CDR3 nucleotides: TGTGCCAGCAGCCCGACCTCCGGGGGCGAGCAGTACTTC. Protein: CASSPTSGGEQYF. V and J are TRBV14 and TRBJ2-7, with D perhaps TRBD2 (6 bases). The V and J ends lost 4 bases and 6 bases respectively, with 13 bases between them. Germline V gene data show CDR1 as SGHDN and CDR2 as FVKESK. This CDR3 has 13 residues.

V and J are TRBV5-1 and TRBJ2-7; the match to TRBD2 covers 8 bases. Germline V CDR1 and CDR2: SGHRS, YFSETQ. The CDR3 is 13 amino acids. The V segment lost 4 bases and the J segment 5 bases; nucleotides outside the gene matches: 5. CDR3 nucleotide sequence: TGCGCCAGCAGCACCCAACTAGCGGACGAGCAGTACTTC. Protein product: CASSTQLADEQYF.